This T cell receptor (beta chain) stems from a study of metastatic and nonmetastatic thyroid tumors. The overall study: The study looked at repertoires side by side in blood and in tumor or nodule tissue from malignant and benign thyroid patients.

Worth noting for this clone: The antigen is not known.

Nobody among the patients had been given any treatment before thyroid surgery. TCRdb reprocessed the PCR reads using MiXCR. Here the sample spans fewer than 40,000 clones, 35% being singletons. Findings of the study overall: It was reported that TCR beta diversity was significantly higher in malignant thyroid tumors than benign nodules, in blood and tumor.

From germline, CDR1 is LGHDT and CDR2 YNNKEL (reference sequence). The V end lost 3 bases, the J end lost 6 bases, and 18 bases lay between the germline ends. The CDR3 totals 15 residues. Sequences were obtained from tumor tissue. This sequence was found in a female donor with papillary thyroid cancer or a benign thyroid nodule (not recorded which). Some clones in this sample may be carry-over from other donors' samples. The rearrangement links TRBV3-1 to TRBJ2-7; D may be TRBD1 or TRBD2 (6 bases each). The CDR3 here is CASSQLTGTLREQYF. DNA for the CDR3: TGTGCCAGCAGCCAGTTAACAGGGACTCTACGCGAGCAGTACTTC.